This T cell receptor (beta chain) was identified during a study of T cell repertoires in ileal Crohn's disease. Study details: Median disease duration was approximately eight years; roughly 40% smoked at surgery.

V shed 5 bases, J shed 7 bases, and the junction held 21 bases outside the gene matches. This CDR3 spans 19 amino acids. CDR1 and CDR2 (germline): SGHNT, YENEEA. Repertoires were generated with immunoSEQ multiplex PCR, while TCRdb's copy carries only in-frame clones and drops some. The sample has thousands of clones; 81% are singletons. The V gene is TRBV11-3, the J gene TRBJ2-1; TRBD2 matches 9 bases. This sequence originates from an adult with Crohn's disease. Material for sequencing was ileal tissue. CDR3 protein: CASSPGGGHSGSFENEQFF. The CDR3 DNA follows: TGTGCCAGCAGCCCTGGCGGGGGGCATAGCGGGAGTTTCGAGAATGAGCAGTTCTTC.